Listed below are T cell receptor beta chains from one sample, sequenced in a study of T cell changes during pregnancy in multiple sclerosis. The protocol was immunoSEQ multiplex PCR, while the TCRdb copy is restricted to in-frame clones and leaves out a portion. Of 25,000 to 35,000 clones listed, more than 75% are singletons. The specimen comprised CD4+ T cells from peripheral blood mononuclear cells, sampled in the second trimester of pregnancy. The receptors were sampled from a female donor in good health, enrolled as a control in a pregnancy study. Both conserved end residues are part of each CDR3. The order of the fields is clone size, D gene, V gene, J gene, CDR3 DNA, CDR3 protein. D genes are given only for firm matches. Size is stated for part of the rows, as once, few or many counts, or as a class when the clone is expanded.

>.|TRBD1|TRBV11-3|TRBJ1-3
TGTGCCAGCAGTACGGGACAGCCCGGAAACACCATATATTTT
CASSTGQPGNTIYF
>.|TRBD2|TRBV5-1|TRBJ2-1
TGCGCCAGCAGCTTGCTGTCGGGGGGTCACAATGAGCAGTTCTTC
CASSLLSGGHNEQFF
>.|TRBD1|TRBV11-2|TRBJ1-2
TGTGCCAGCAGCCGATGGCCTCAGGGGGTAGGCTACACCTTC
CASSRWPQGVGYTF
>few|.|TRBV27|TRBJ1-1
TGTGCCAGCAGTTTATTGGAGACCCCGAGGACTGAAGCTTTCTTT
CASSLLETPRTEAFF
>.|.|TRBV7-9|TRBJ1-5
TGTGCCAGCACCACGGGGCAGGGGAATCAGCCCCAGCATTTT
CASTTGQGNQPQHF
>.|TRBD2|TRBV30|TRBJ2-2
TGTGCCTGGAGGGGACCGGGGGGCACCGGGGAGCTGTTTTTT
CAWRGPGGTGELFF
>.|.|TRBV27|TRBJ2-2
TGTGCCAGCAGTTCTCGGGGGTACACCGGGGAGCTGTTTTTT
CASSSRGYTGELFF
>.|TRBD2|TRBV19|TRBJ2-3
TGTGCCAGTAGTAGTAGCGGGGGCTCCGCTTCTACGCAGTATTTT
CASSSSGGSASTQYF
>.|.|TRBV19|TRBJ1-6
TGTGCCACCCGGACAGCGCAGAGGGGAAATTCACCCCTCCACTTT
CATRTAQRGNSPLHF
>.|TRBD2|TRBV5-1|TRBJ2-7
TGCGCCAGCAGCCCGGGACTAGCGGGGGCCTACGAGCAGTACTTC
CASSPGLAGAYEQYF
>once|TRBD1|TRBV5-8|TRBJ1-2
TGTGCCAGCAGCCTAGGGCCGGGACAGGGGGCGGCTGGCTACACCTTC
CASSLGPGQGAAGYTF